Sequencing of this TCR beta chain was carried out in a study of response to subunit inactivated influenza vaccine (dated by TCRdb to 2016 to 2019). About the study as a whole: To follow how T cells responded to a trivalent subunit inactivated influenza vaccine, the researchers relied on deep quantitative profiling of the T cell receptor repertoire. What the work shows at the level of the full study, not this receptor alone: It was suggested by the authors that each seasonal influenza vaccination may recruit only a limited number of new T cells.

In the paper's terms, the time point label means: 45 to 55 days after influenza vaccine administration. The table lists this clonotype with a few counts. Its antigen is currently not known. Qualities for individual bases were not recorded, and no much larger clone is one base off. The cysteine opens and the phenylalanine closes a CDR3 of 16 amino acids. CDR3 DNA only is kept here, 48 bases in frame from base 1. Taken from the germline V gene, the CDR1 and CDR2 loops are SGHTA and FQGNSA. V lost 4 bases and J lost 0 bases, and the count of bases not matched to a germline gene is 7. Libraries were prepared through RT-PCR. TCRdb names Illumina HiSeq 2500 as the instrument used. TCRdb trimmed public reads at Q25 via fastp, called clones via MiXCR and kept in-frame beta chains. Every distinct CDR3 protein forms one entry, paired with its most common genes and DNA. The sample table records about 480,000 distinct CDR3 sequences; approximately 11% of these occur just once. The ten largest account for 9.5% to 15% of the sample.

This receptor was obtained from a man aged 50-60 years who received an inactivated influenza vaccine. Donor details come from another sample of the same person, matched by shared clones. This chain is built from TRBV7-2 and TRBJ2-7; 9 bases in the junction line up with TRBD2. This specimen consisted of PBMCs from blood, obtained roughly 47 days after vaccination. CDR3 sequence: CASSSSRGGASYEQYF. The DNA reads as follows: TGTGCCAGCAGCTCCAGCCGCGGGGGGGCCTCCTACGAGCAGTACTTC.